The sequence of this TCR beta chain was determined in a study of metastatic and nonmetastatic thyroid tumors. About the study: Repertoires of blood and of tissue (tumor or nodule) from malignant and benign thyroid patients were compared.

Thyroid surgery had not been preceded by any treatment in any patient. Study results and caveats: Significantly greater TCR beta diversity was reportedly found in malignant thyroid tumors than in benign nodules (in blood and tumor).

Per the study methods: The authors used CDR3 differences across clinicopathological groups to build a distant-metastasis classifier for papillary thyroid cancer. TCRdb called clones again from the PCR reads with MiXCR. Here the V and J calls rest on TCRdb's processing, not on the authors' analysis. The table shows more than 65,000 clones, with 14% occurring only once. This clone turned up a few times. Its cognate antigen is unknown. The CDR3 sequence is 18 residues long. Looked up from germline, CDR1 is MNHEY and CDR2 is SVGEGT. The V and J ends lost 7 bases and 8 bases respectively, with 30 bases between them.

This clonotype was obtained from a male donor with papillary thyroid cancer or a benign thyroid nodule (not recorded which). Some clones in this sample may be carry-over from other donors' samples. Sequenced sample: blood. The chain carries TRBV6-2 or TRBV6-3 and TRBJ2-1; tentative D call: TRBD2 (6 bases). The CDR3 nucleotides read TGTGCCAGCACTCGGACTATCGTGAGGGCCCAGGGTAACGATGAGCAGTTCTTC. Amino acid sequence: CASTRTIVRAQGNDEQFF.